This T cell receptor beta chain comes out of a study of T-cell reconstitution after alpha-beta-depleted transplantation in children. This clonotype was recorded at least ten times. This CDR3 contains 16 residues. V lost 2 bases, J lost 5 bases, and 10 bases stayed unmatched. Per the germline V gene, CDR1 is ENHRY and CDR2 is SYGVKD. The authors prepared the TCRbeta library with unique molecular identifiers. TCRdb redid the calling of the PCR reads with MiXCR, one entry per CDR3 protein. The sample holds a few hundred thousand distinct CDR3 sequences, about 8.8% seen once. This rearrangement joins TRBV10-3 to TRBJ2-5, with 8 positions matching TRBD2. The specimen was PBMCs from the stem cell graft donor, collected from the stem cell graft. The clonotype originates from a human donor who donated a stem cell graft to a child with SCID. CDR3: CAISEGGTRGPETQYF. For the CDR3, the DNA is TGTGCCATCAGTGAGGGGGGGACTAGAGGTCCGGAGACCCAGTACTTC.